The sequence of this TCR beta chain was determined in a study of T cell clones after liver transplantation (dated by TCRdb to the late 2010s). With respect to the entire study: The samples were obtained from ITN030ST, a randomized trial that attempted immunosuppression withdrawal within 2 years after liver transplantation. As an antigen-independent comparator for donor-reactive sequences, third party-reactive TCRbeta sequences were also identified from pre-transplant MLRs. Blood samples were taken pre-transplant, pre-randomization before withdrawal, and post-randomization after full withdrawal or failed withdrawal. Tolerance meant complete immunosuppression withdrawal for at least one year without liver enzymes rising beyond twice the upper limit of normal. Donor-reactive T cell clones were identified using TCRbeta sequencing after a pre-transplant mixed lymphocyte reaction and were then followed in post-transplant blood. Of the 8 liver transplant recipients making up the studied cohort, 3 were classified as tolerant and 5 as non-tolerant. Of the eight recipients, a few were HCV-positive, while the remaining recipients had been transplanted for non-autoimmune, non-viral indications. Until randomization at 12-24 months post-transplant, subjects were given standard immunosuppression, with no induction therapy.

High-throughput TCRbeta CDR3 sequencing of frozen genomic DNA was performed by immunoSEQ, with PCR amplification, mapping, bias correction and internal controls included. In the original analysis: Productive rearrangements were retained, and unique TCRbeta sequences were defined by the CDR3 nucleotide sequence together with the V and J gene. For classification of a sequence as donor-reactive, at least 5-fold expansion in CFSE-low cells relative to unstimulated pre-transplant cells and a frequency of at least 0.01% were required. Minimum frequency thresholds were set for each subject based on the unstimulated sample with the lowest template count, ensuring at least 90% detection power. Repertoire turnover was measured by Jensen-Shannon divergence between the top 1000 TCRbeta sequences post- and pre-transplant. Changes in detection of donor-reactive sequences were assessed with two-sided Fisher's exact tests. The source is immuneACCESS, and TCRdb retained only in-frame sequences with V and J called. Part of the clones is not carried over; for the studies checked, unresolved V genes explain less than half of this, and the remainder is unexplained. From that table come the V and J calls and clone size; the DNA was used to work out D and trimming. In this sample the table shows roughly 65,000 clones, roughly 92% of which occur a single time. In total, the top ten clones hold 0.85% to 1% of the sample.

About this clone itself: The antigen this receptor binds is unknown. Base qualities are not provided; no much larger clone lies one nucleotide away.

The investigation overall reported the following: The conclusions were preliminary, being limited by small, heterogeneous patient numbers and by non-standardized post-transplant time points. In two subjects, low numbers of available donor cells limited the measurable donor-reactive repertoire. Because allograft tissue specimens were not available, migration of donor-reactive T cells into the graft, rather than deletion, may have occurred. A significant post-transplant decrease in circulating donor-reactive CD4 TCRbeta sequences was observed in most of the 8 subjects, irrespective of tolerance or HCV status. Donor-reactive sequences declined more than third party-reactive ones, suggesting partial antigen-specific deletion unrelated to withdrawal success. After accounting for repertoire turnover, donor-reactive detection was significantly reduced in 7 of 8 subjects for CD4 and 8 of 8 for CD8.

Thawed unstimulated PBMCs were stained for CD3, CD4 and CD8 and FACS-sorted into CD3+CD4+ and CD3+CD8+ populations. Each of the 8 studied subjects was randomized to immunosuppression withdrawal. The Qiagen DNeasy Blood and Tissue Kit was used for genomic DNA isolation. CDR1 and CDR2 were assigned from the germline V gene as SNHLY and FYNNEI. V is reduced by 7 bases and J by 0 bases, leaving a spacing of 10 bases between them. The CDR3, from cysteine to phenylalanine, totals 15 residues. The DNA shown is the 45-base CDR3, in frame from base 1. The V gene is TRBV2 and the J gene is TRBJ2-6, with the D segment identity uncertain. The material sequenced was CD4+ T cells from blood, taken less than 26 months after liver transplant. The receptor was isolated from a human patient who received a liver transplant. After a transplant, the graft donor may have provided part of the T cells. The nucleotide sequence reads TGTGCCAGCACGGACCTCACCTCTGGGGCCAACGTCCTGACTTTC. Its protein reads: CASTDLTSGANVLTF.